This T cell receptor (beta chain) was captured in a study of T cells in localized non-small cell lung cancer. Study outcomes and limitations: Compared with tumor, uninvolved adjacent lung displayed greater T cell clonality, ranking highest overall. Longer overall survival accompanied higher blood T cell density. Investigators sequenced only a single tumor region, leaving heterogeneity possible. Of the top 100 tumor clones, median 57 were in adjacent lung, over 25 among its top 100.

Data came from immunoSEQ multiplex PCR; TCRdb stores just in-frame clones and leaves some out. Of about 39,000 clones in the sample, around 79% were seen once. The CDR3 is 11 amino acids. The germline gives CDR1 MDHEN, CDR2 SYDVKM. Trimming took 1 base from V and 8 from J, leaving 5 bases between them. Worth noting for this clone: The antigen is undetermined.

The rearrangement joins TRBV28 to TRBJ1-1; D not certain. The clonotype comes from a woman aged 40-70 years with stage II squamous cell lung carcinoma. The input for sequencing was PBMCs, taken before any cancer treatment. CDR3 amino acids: CASSLYGEAFF. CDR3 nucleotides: TGTGCCAGCAGTTTATACGGAGAAGCTTTCTTT.